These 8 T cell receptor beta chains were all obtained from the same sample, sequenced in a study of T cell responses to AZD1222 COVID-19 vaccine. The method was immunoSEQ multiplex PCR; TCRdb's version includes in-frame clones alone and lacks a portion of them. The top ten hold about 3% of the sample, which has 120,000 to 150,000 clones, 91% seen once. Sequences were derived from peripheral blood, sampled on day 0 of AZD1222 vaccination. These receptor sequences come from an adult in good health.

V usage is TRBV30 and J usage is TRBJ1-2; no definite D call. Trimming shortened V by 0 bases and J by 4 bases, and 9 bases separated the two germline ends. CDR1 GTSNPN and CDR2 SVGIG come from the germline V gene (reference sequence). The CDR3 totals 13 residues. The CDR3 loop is CAWSVLAGYGYTF. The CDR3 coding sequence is TGTGCCTGGAGTGTACTGGCCGGCTATGGCTACACCTTC.

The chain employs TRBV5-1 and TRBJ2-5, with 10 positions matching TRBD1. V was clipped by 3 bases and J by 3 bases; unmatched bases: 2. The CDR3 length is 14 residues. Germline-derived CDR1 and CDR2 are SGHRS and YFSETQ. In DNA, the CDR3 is TGCGCCAGCAGCTCCGGGACAGGGGAAGAGACCCAGTACTTC. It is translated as CASSSGTGEETQYF.

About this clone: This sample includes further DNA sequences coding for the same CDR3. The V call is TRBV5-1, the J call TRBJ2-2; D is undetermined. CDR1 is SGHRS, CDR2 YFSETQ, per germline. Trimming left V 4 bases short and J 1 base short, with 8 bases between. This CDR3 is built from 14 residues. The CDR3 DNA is TGCGCCAGCAGCCTACGACAGAACACCGGGGAGCTGTTTTTT. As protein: CASSLRQNTGELFF.

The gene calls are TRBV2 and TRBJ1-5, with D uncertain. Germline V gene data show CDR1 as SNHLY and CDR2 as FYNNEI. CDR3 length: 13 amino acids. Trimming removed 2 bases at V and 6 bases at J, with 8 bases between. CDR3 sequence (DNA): TGTGCCAGCAGTGAATACAGTAGTCAGCCCCAGCATTTT. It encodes CASSEYSSQPQHF. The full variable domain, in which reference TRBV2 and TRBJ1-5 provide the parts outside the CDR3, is EPEVTQTPSHQVTQMGQEVILRCVPISNHLYFYWYRQILGQKVEFLVSFYNNEISEKSEIFDDQFSVERPDGSNFTLKIRSTKLEDSAMYFCASSEYSSQPQHFGDGTRLSIL.

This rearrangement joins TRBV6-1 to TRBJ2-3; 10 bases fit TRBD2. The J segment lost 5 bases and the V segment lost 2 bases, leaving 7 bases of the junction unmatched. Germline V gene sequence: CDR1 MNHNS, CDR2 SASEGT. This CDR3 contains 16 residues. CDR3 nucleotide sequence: TGTGCCAGCAGTGAAATAGCGGGGGGTATTATAGATACGCAGTATTTT. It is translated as CASSEIAGGIIDTQYF.

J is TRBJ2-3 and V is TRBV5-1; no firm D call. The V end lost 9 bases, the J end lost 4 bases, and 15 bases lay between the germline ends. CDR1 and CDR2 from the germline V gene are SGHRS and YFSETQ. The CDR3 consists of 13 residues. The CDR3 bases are TGCGCCACCTCTCCTCTCGCTCCAGATACGCAGTATTTT. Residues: CATSPLAPDTQYF.

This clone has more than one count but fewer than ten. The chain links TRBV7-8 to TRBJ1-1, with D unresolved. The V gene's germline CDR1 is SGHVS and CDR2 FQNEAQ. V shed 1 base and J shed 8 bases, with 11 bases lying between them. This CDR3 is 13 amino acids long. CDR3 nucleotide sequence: TGTGCCAGCAGCTTAGAGAGGACCATGGAAGCTTTCTTT. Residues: CASSLERTMEAFF.

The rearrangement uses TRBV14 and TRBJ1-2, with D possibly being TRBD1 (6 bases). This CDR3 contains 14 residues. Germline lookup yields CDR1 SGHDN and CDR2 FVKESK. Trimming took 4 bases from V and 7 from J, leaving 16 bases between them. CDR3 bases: TGTGCCAGCAGCCCCTCAAACAGGGCCTCTGGCTACACCTTC. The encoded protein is CASSPSNRASGYTF.